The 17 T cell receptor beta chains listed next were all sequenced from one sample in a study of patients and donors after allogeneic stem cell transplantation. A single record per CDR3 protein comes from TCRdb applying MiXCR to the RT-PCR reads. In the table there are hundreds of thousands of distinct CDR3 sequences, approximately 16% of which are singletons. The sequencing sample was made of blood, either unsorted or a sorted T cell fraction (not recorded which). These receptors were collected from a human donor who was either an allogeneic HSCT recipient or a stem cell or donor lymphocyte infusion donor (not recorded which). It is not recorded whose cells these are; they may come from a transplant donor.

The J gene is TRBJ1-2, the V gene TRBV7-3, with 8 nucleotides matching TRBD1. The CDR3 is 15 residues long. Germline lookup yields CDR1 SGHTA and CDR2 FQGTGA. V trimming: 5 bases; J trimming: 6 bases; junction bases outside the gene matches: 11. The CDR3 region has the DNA TGTGCCAGCAGCCCCCGGCCCGGACAGGGCGATGGCTACACCTTC. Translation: CASSPRPGQGDGYTF.

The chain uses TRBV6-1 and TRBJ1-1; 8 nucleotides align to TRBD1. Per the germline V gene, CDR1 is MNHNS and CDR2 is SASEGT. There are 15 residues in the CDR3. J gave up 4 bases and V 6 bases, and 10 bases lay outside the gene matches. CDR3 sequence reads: CASRATTGVGTEAFF. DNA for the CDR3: TGTGCCAGCAGAGCTACGACAGGGGTGGGCACTGAAGCTTTCTTT.

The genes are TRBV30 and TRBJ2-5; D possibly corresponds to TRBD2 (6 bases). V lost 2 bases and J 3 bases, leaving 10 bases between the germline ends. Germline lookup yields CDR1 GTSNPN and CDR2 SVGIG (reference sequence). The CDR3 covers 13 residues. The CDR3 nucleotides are TGTGCCTGGAGTACCGGACTAAAAGAGACCCAGTACTTC. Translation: CAWSTGLKETQYF.

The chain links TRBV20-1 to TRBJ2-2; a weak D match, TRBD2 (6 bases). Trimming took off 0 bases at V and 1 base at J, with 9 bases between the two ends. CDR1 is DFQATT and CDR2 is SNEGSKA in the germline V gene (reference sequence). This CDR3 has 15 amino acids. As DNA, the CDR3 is TGCAGTGCTAGAGATTGGCGGGGGAACACCGGGGAGCTGTTTTTT. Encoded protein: CSARDWRGNTGELFF.

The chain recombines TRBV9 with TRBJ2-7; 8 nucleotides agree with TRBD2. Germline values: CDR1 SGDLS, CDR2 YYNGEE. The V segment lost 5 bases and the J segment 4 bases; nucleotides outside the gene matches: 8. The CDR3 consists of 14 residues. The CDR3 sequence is CASSAGLEIYEQYF. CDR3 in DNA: TGTGCCAGCAGTGCGGGACTAGAGATATACGAGCAGTACTTC.

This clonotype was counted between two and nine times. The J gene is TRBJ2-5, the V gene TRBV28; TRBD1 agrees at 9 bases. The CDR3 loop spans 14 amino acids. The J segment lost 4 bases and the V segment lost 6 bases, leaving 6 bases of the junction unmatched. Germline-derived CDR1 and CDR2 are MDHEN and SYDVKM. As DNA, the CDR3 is TGTGCCAGCAGAGCCCCGGGACAGGGAGAGACCCAGTACTTC. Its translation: CASRAPGQGETQYF.

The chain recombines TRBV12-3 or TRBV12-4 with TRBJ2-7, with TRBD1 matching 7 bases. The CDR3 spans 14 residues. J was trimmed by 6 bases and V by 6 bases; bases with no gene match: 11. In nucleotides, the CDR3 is TGTGCCAGCAGAAAGGGACAGCAGAACGGCGAGCAGTACTTC. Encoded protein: CASRKGQQNGEQYF.

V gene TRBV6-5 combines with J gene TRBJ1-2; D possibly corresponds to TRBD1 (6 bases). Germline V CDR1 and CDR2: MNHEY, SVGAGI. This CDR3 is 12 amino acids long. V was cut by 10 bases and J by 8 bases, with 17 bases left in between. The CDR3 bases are TGTGCCATTCGGAAGGGGGGATGGGGCTACACCTTC. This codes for CAIRKGGWGYTF.

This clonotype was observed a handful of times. In nucleotides, the CDR3 is TGTGCCATCAGTGAGTTGGGGACAGGGGTCTCCGAGCAGTACTTC. Protein sequence: CAISELGTGVSEQYF. The chain links TRBV10-3 to TRBJ2-7, with 10 bases that match TRBD1. Germline CDR1 reads ENHRY; CDR2 reads SYGVKD. The CDR3 is 15 residues long. The J segment lost 6 bases and the V segment lost 1 base, leaving 6 bases of the junction unmatched.

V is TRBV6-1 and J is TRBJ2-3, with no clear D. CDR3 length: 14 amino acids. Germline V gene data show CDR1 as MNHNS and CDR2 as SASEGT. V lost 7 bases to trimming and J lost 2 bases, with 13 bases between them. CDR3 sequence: CASNRRDPTDTQYF. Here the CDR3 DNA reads TGTGCCAGCAATCGGAGAGACCCCACAGATACGCAGTATTTT.

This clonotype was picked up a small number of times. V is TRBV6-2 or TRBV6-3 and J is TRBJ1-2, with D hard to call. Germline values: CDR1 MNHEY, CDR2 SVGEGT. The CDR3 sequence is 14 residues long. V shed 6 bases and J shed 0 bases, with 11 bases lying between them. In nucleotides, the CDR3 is TGTGCCAGCAGATTGGACGGAGCTAACTATGGCTACACCTTC. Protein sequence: CASRLDGANYGYTF.

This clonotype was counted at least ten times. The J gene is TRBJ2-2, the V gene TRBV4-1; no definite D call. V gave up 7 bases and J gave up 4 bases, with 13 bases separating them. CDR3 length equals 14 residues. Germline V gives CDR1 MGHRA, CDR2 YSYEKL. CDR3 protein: CASTRNSLTGELFF. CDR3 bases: TGCGCCAGCACCAGAAACAGTCTCACCGGGGAGCTGTTTTTT.

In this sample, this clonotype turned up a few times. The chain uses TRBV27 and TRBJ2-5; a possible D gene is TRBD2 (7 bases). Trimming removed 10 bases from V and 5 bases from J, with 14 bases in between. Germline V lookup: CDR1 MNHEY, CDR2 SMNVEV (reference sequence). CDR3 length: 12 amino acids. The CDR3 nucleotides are TGTGCCACCAAGGGGGGGTACGAGACCCAGTACTTC. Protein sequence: CATKGGYETQYF.

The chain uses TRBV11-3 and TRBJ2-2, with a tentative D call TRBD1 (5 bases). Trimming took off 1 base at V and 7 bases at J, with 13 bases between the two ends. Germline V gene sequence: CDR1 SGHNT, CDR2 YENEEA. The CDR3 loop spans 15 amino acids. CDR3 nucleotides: TGTGCCAGCAGCTTAGCCAGGGTAGTTGGCGGGGAGCTGTTTTTT. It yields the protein CASSLARVVGGELFF.

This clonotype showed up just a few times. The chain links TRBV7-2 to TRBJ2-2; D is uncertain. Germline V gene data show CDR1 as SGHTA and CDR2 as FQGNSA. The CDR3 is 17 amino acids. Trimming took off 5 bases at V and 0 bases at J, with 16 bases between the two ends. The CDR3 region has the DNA TGTGCCAGCAGCCCACCCGTCTATGGATCGAACACCGGGGAGCTGTTTTTT. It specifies CASSPPVYGSNTGELFF.

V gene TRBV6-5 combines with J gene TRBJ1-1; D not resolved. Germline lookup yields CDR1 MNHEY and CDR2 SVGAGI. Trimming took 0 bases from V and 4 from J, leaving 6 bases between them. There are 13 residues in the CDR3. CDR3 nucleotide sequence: TGTGCCAGCAGTTACTCCCACCGCACTGAAGCTTTCTTT. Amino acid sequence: CASSYSHRTEAFF.

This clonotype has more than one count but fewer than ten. The CDR3 coding sequence is TGTGCCAGCAGCCAAGAAACGCTAACTGAGCAGTTCTTC. Its protein product is CASSQETLTEQFF. The chain combines TRBV3-1 with TRBJ2-1; D remains unclear. CDR3 size: 13 residues. V lost 0 bases to trimming and J lost 9 bases, with 9 bases between them. CDR1 and CDR2 (germline): LGHDT, YNNKEL (reference sequence).